Each of the 2 T cell receptor beta chains below was sequenced from the same sample in a study of post-analysis software for immune sequencing data. Which antigens these TCRs recognize remains unknown. Whole-study results and caveats: TRBV5-6, TRBV5-1 and TRBV20-1 belonged to a set of roughly 5 TRBV segments that were more frequent in patients than controls.

The TCR beta cDNA libraries carried unique molecular identifiers. In TCRdb, the PCR reads were re-called with MiXCR into one record per CDR3 protein. The table has about 820,000 distinct CDR3 sequences, around 50% seen once; the top ten hold about 4.5%. Specimen: blood. These receptors originate from a girl between 10 and 17 years old with multiple sclerosis.

The J gene is TRBJ1-2, the V gene TRBV2; D remains ambiguous. The CDR3 length is 12 residues. Per the germline V gene, CDR1 is SNHLY and CDR2 is FYNNEI. V was pared by 4 bases and J by 8 bases, with 11 bases between. CDR3 in amino acids: CASSGRGRGYTF. The DNA of the CDR3 is TGTGCCAGCAGTGGACGCGGGAGGGGCTACACCTTC.

CDR3 coding DNA: TGCAGTGCTGGGGGACTTACCGAGCAGTTCTTC. This sequence encodes CSAGGLTEQFF. The chain uses TRBV20-1 and TRBJ2-1; maybe TRBD2 (6 bases). CDR1 and CDR2 (germline): DFQATT, SNEGSKA (reference sequence). V was shortened by 5 bases and J by 10 bases, with 12 bases between the two germline ends. The CDR3 sequence is 11 residues long.